The clone carrying this TCR beta chain was detected only once. Its antigen is not known. This record comes from a study of shared clonotypes between healthy human individuals. Study observations and caveats: Non-shared clonotypes were found to have lower generation probabilities than the clonotypes that were shared by all four of the sorted-subset donors. The sharing of 5% to 5.5% of naive CD4 clonotypes was seen across a handful of donors. Only blood underwent sampling, and tissue repertoires likely differ.

Produced via immunoSEQ multiplex PCR; TCRdb's table is partial and in-frame only. The table shows under 750,000 clones, with just under 75% occurring only once. This CDR3 comprises 12 residues. J gave up 6 bases and V 5 bases, and 3 bases lay outside the gene matches. The germline V gene encodes CDR1 MDHEN and CDR2 SYDVKM. The material sequenced was memory CD4+ T cells sorted from blood. As to subset: CD45RA-negative fraction. The origin of this receptor is a woman aged 25 to 39 in good health. The rearrangement joins TRBV28 to TRBJ1-1, with 7 bases identical to TRBD1. The CDR3 spells CASSPTGSEAFF. CDR3 nucleotides: TGTGCCAGCAGTCCGACAGGGTCTGAAGCTTTCTTT. The full variable domain, with the rest looked up from reference TRBV28 and TRBJ1-1, is DVKVTQSSRYLVKRTGEKVFLECVQDMDHENMFWYRQDPGLGLRLIYFSYDVKMKEKGDIPEGYSVSREKKERFSLILESASTNQTSMYLCASSPTGSEAFFGQGTRLTVV.